This TCR beta chain derives from a study of identical twins. Study conclusions and caveats: Cord blood beta clonotypes that were abundant carried fewer insertions, and memory repertoires showed no such trend.

This clonotype has at least ten counts. Its antigen is as yet unknown. After template switching added a universal primer site, the resulting cDNA carried unique molecular identifiers. TCRdb ran MiXCR on the 5' RACE reads and lists one entry per CDR3 protein. Among 1.5 million to 2 million distinct CDR3 sequences listed, around 33% were seen once. CDR3 length: 15 amino acids. V shed 2 bases and J shed 4 bases, with 9 bases lying between them. The germline V gene has CDR1 MNHEY and CDR2 SMNVEV (reference sequence). This TCR came from a newborn girl in good health. This chain joins TRBV27 and TRBJ2-6, with D unclear. Sequenced input: cord blood. CDR3: CASSLGRPGANVLTF. The CDR3 DNA is TGTGCCAGCAGTTTAGGAAGGCCAGGGGCCAACGTCCTGACTTTC.